This T cell receptor beta chain stems from a study of regulatory T cells in long-lasting Graves disease. The time point here: newly diagnosed GD, antithyroid drugs for less than 3 months. RNA extracted from PBMCs served as the sequencing template. Sequencing libraries for TCR beta were prepared with iRepertoire HTBI primers and Arm-PCR of CDR3 regions. TCRdb re-called the multiplex PCR reads with MiXCR, one entry per CDR3 protein. Here the sample spans roughly 420,000 distinct CDR3 sequences, about 15% being singletons. Trimming removed 0 bases at V and 4 bases at J, with 11 bases between. The V gene's germline CDR1 is SGDLS and CDR2 YYNGEE. The CDR3 length is 14 residues. These records were also assigned to another study, of T cells in Graves' hyperthyroidism and ophthalmopathy. This second study says: With the HTBI primer set, the TCR CDR3 went through a first round of RT-PCR.

The specimen comprised peripheral blood mononuclear cells (PBMCs), sampled at new diagnosis, from a patient treated with antithyroid drugs. The TCR comes from a woman aged 45-65 years with Graves disease. V and J are TRBV9 and TRBJ2-7, with D unclear. The CDR3 nucleotides read TGTGCCAGCAGCGTAGCTCGAATAGGGTACGAGCAGTACTTC. Translation: CASSVARIGYEQYF.